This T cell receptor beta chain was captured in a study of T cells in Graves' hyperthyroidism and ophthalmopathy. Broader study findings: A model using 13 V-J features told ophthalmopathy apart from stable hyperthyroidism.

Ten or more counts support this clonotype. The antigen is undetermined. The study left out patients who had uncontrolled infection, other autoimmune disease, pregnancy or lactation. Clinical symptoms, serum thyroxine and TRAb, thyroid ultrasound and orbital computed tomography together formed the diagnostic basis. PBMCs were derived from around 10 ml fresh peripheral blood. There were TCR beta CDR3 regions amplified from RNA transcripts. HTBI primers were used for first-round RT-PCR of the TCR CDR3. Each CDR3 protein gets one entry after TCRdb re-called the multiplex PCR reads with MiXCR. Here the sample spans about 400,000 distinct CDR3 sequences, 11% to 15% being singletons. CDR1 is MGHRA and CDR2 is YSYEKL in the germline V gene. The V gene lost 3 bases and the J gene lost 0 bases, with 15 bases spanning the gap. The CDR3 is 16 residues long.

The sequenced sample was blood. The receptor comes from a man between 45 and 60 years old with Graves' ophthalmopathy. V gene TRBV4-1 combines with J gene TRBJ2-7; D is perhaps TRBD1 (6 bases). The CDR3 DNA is TGCGCCAGCAGCCACGAAGACAGGACCGGCTCCTACGAGCAGTACTTC. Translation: CASSHEDRTGSYEQYF.